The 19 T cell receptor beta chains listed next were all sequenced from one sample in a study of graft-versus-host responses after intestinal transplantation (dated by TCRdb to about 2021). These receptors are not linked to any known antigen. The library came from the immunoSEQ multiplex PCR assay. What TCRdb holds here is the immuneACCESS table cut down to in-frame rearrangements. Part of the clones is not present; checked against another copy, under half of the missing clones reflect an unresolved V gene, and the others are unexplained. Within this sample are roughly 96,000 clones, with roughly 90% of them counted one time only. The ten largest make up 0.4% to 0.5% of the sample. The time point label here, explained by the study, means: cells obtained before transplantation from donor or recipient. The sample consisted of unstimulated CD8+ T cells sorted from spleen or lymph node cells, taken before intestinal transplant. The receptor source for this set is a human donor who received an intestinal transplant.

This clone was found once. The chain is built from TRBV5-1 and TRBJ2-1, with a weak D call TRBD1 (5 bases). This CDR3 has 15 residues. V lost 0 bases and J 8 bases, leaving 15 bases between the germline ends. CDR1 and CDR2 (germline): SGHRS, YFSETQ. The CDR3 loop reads CASSLGAGFEYEQFF. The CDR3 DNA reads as TGCGCCAGCAGCTTGGGGGCAGGGTTCGAGTATGAGCAGTTCTTC.

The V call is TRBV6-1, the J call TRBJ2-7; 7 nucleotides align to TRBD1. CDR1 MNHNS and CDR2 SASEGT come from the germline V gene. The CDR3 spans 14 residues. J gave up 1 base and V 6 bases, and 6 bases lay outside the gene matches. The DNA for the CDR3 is TGTGCCAGCAGGGACGGACAGGCGTCCTACGAGCAGTACTTC. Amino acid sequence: CASRDGQASYEQYF.

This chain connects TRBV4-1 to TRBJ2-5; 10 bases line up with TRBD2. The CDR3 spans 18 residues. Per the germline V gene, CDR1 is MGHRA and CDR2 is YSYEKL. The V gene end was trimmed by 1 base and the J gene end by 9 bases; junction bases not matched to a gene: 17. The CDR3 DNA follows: TGCGCCAGCAGCCAAGTCGCTAGCGGGGGCCCCTGGCAGGCCCCCCAGTACTTC. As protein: CASSQVASGGPWQAPQYF.

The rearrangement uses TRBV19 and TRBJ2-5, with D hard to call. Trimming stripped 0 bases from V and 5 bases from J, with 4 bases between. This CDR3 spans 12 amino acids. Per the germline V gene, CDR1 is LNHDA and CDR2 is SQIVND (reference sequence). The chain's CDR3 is CASSIDLETQYF. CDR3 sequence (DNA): TGTGCCAGTAGTATAGATCTGGAGACCCAGTACTTC.

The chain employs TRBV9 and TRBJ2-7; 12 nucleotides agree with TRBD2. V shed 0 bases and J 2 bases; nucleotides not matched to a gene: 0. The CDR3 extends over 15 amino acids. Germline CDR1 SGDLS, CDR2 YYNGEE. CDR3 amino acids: CASSVASGGAYEQYF. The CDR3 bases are TGTGCCAGCAGCGTAGCTAGCGGGGGGGCCTACGAGCAGTACTTC.

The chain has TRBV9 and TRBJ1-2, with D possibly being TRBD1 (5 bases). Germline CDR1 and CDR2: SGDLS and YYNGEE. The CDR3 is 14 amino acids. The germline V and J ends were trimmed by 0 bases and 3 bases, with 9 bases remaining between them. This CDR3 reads CASSVAPGDYGYTF. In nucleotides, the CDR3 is TGTGCCAGCAGCGTAGCTCCGGGGGACTATGGCTACACCTTC.

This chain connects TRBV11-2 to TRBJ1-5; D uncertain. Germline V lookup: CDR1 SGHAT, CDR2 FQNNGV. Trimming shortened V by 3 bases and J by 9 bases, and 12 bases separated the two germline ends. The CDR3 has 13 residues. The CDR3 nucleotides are TGTGCCAGCAGCTTGACACGGGATCGGCCCCAGCATTTT. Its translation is CASSLTRDRPQHF.

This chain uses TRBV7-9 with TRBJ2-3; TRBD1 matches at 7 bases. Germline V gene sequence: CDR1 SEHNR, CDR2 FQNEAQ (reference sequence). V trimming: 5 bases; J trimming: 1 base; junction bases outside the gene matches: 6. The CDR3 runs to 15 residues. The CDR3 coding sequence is TGTGCCAGCAGCCGGGGACAGTCCGGCACAGATACGCAGTATTTT. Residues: CASSRGQSGTDTQYF.

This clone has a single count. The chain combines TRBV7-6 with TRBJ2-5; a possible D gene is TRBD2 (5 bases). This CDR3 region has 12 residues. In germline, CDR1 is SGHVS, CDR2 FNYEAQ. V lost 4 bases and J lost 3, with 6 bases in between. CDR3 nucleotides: TGTGCCAGCAGCTCGGAGGAAGAGACCCAGTACTTC. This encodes CASSSEEETQYF.

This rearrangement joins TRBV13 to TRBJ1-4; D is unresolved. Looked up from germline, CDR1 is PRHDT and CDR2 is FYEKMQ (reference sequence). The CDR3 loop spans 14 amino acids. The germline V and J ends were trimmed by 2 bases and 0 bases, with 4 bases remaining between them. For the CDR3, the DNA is TGTGCCAGCAGCTTACTTGCAACTAATGAAAAACTGTTTTTT. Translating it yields CASSLLATNEKLFF.

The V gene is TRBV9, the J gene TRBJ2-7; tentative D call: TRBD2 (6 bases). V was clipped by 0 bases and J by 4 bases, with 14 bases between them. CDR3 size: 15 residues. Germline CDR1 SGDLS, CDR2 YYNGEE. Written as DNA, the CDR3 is TGTGCCAGCAGCGTAGGTAGCGGCCCAATGTACGAGCAGTACTTC. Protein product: CASSVGSGPMYEQYF.

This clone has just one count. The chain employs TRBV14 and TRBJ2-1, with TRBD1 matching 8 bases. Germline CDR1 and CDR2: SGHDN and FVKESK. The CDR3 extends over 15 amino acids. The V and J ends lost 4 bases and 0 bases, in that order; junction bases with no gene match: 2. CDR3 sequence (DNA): TGTGCCAGCAGCCGGACAGGGAGCTCCTACAATGAGCAGTTCTTC. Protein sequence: CASSRTGSSYNEQFF.

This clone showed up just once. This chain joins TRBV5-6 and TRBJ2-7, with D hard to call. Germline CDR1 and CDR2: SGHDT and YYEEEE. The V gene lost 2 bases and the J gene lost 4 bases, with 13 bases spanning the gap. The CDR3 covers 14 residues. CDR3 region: CASSLFSGLYEQYF. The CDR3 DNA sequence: TGTGCCAGCAGCTTATTCTCAGGCCTTTACGAGCAGTACTTC.

CDR3 sequence: CASSDWTGMGYEQYF. Written as DNA, the CDR3 is TGTGCCAGCAGTGACTGGACAGGGATGGGCTACGAGCAGTACTTC. The rearrangement uses TRBV6-1 and TRBJ2-7, with 8 positions matching TRBD1. Trimming at V came to 3 bases and at J to 3 bases, leaving 7 bases not matched to a gene. The CDR3 runs to 15 residues. Germline V lookup: CDR1 MNHNS, CDR2 SASEGT.

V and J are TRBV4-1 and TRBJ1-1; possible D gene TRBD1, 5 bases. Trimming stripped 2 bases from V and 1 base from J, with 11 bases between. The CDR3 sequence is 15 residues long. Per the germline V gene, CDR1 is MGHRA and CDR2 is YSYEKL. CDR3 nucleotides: TGCGCCAGCAGCCAACGAACTGGACAGAACACTGAAGCTTTCTTT. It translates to CASSQRTGQNTEAFF.

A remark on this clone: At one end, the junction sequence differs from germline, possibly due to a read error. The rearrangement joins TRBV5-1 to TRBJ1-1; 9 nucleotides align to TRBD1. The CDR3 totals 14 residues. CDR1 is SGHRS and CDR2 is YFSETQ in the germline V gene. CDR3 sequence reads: CASSTQTGGREVFF. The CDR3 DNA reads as TGCGCCAGCAGCACACAGACAGGGGGACGTGAAGTTTTCTTT. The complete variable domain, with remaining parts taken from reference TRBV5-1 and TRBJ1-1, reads KAGVTQTPRYLIKTRGQQVTLSCSPISGHRSVSWYQQTPGQGLQFLFEYFSETQRNKGNFPGRFSGRQFSNSRSEMNVSTLELGDSALYLCASSTQTGGREVFFGQGTRLTVV.

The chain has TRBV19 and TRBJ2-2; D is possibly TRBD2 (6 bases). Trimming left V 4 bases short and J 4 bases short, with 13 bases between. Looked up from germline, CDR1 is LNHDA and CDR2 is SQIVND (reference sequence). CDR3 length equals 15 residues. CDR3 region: CASSTREATTGELFF. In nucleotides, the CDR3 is TGTGCCAGTAGTACGCGGGAAGCGACCACCGGGGAGCTGTTTTTT. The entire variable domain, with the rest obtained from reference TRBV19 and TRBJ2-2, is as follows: DGGITQSPKYLFRKEGQNVTLSCEQNLNHDAMYWYRQDPGQGLRLIYYSQIVNDFQKGDIAEGYSVSREKKESFPLTVTSAQKNPTAFYLCASSTREATTGELFFGEGSRLTVL.

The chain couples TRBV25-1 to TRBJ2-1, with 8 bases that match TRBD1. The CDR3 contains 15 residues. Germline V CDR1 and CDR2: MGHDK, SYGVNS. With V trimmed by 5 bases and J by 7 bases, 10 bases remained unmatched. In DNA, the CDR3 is TGTGCCAGCAGTCCTTGGGGCAGGGGGCGGAATGAGCAGTTCTTC. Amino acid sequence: CASSPWGRGRNEQFF.

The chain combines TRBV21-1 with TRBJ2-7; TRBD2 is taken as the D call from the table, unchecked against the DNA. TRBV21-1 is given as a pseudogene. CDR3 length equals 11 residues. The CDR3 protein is CASSKARREYF. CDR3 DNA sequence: TGTGCCAGCAGCAAAGCGCGGAGGGAGTACTTC.